The 27 T cell receptor beta chains reported below all come from one sample, sequenced in a study of control samples from healthy donors and cancer patients. Here immunoSEQ multiplex PCR was the method, and the copy in TCRdb shows in-frame clones only, minus some. Counted here are 100,000 to 150,000 clones, 80% to 95% occurring once; the ten biggest clones make up roughly 2.7%. The specimen was blood. The receptors shown here come from a man aged 40-50 years in good health.

The chain employs TRBV2 and TRBJ2-2; 11 bases align to TRBD1. This CDR3 has 14 residues. CDR1 and CDR2 (germline): SNHLY, FYNNEI. The junction had 6 bases not matched to a gene; V was cut back by 9 bases and J by 6 bases. This CDR3 reads CASSGTGGSGELFF. CDR3 nucleotides: TGTGCCAGTTCCGGGACAGGGGGTTCCGGGGAGCTGTTTTTT.

This chain joins TRBV30 and TRBJ1-1; 7 nucleotides agree with TRBD1. Germline loops: CDR1 GTSNPN, CDR2 SVGIG (reference sequence). Trimming cost V 3 bases and J 3 bases; bases outside gene matches: 4. The CDR3 is 13 residues long. CDR3: CAWSEDRDTEAFF. In DNA, the CDR3 is TGTGCCTGGAGCGAAGACAGGGACACTGAAGCTTTCTTT.

A few counts support this clone. The rearrangement uses TRBV20-1 and TRBJ2-7; 10 bases line up with TRBD1. Trimming removed 3 bases from V and 2 bases from J; junction bases left unmatched: 4. The CDR3 extends over 14 amino acids. Germline CDR1 and CDR2: DFQATT and SNEGSKA (reference sequence). CDR3 residues: CSASRGQGTYEQYF. The CDR3 bases are TGCAGTGCTAGTCGGGGACAGGGGACCTACGAGCAGTACTTC.

In DNA, the CDR3 is TGTGCCAGCAGTTTCTTCCAAGAGTCTGAAGCTTTCTTT. It encodes CASSFFQESEAFF. V gene TRBV12-3 or TRBV12-4 combines with J gene TRBJ1-1; D remains unclear. The ends were cut back, 3 bases at V and 6 bases at J, with 11 bases in the middle. This CDR3 comprises 13 residues.

The V and J genes are TRBV19 and TRBJ1-6; 7 nucleotides match TRBD1. Trimming took 5 bases from V and 8 from J; bases not matched to a gene: 6. Germline V lookup: CDR1 LNHDA, CDR2 SQIVND (reference sequence). The CDR3 covers 14 residues. In DNA form, the CDR3 reads TGTGCCAGTAGTGACAGGGCTGGGGATTCACCCCTCCACTTT. Protein product: CASSDRAGDSPLHF. The whole variable domain, filled in from reference TRBV19 and TRBJ1-6, reads DGGITQSPKYLFRKEGQNVTLSCEQNLNHDAMYWYRQDPGQGLRLIYYSQIVNDFQKGDIAEGYSVSREKKESFPLTVTSAQKNPTAFYLCASSDRAGDSPLHFGNGTRLTVT.

The V call is TRBV12-3 or TRBV12-4, the J call TRBJ1-1; tentative D call: TRBD1 (5 bases). Trimming took off 5 bases at V and 6 bases at J, with 10 bases between the two ends. This CDR3 has 12 amino acids. In DNA form, the CDR3 reads TGTGCCAGCAGTCGTCAGGGCGCTGAAGCTTTCTTT. It is translated as CASSRQGAEAFF.

V is TRBV19 and J is TRBJ1-4; the D gene is possibly TRBD1 (5 bases). The CDR3 runs 14 residues. Between the trimmed V and J ends, which lost 5 bases and 2 bases, there was a span of 9 bases. The germline V gene encodes CDR1 LNHDA and CDR2 SQIVND (reference sequence). The CDR3 sequence is CASSYWGTNEKLFF. The CDR3 DNA is TGTGCCAGTAGTTATTGGGGGACTAATGAAAAACTGTTTTTT.

The chain employs TRBV9 and TRBJ2-3; 8 bases line up with TRBD2. CDR3 length: 17 amino acids. Germline CDR1 is SGDLS and CDR2 is YYNGEE. Germline trimming cut 0 bases from V and 2 bases from J; bases unmatched to any gene: 8. The CDR3 region has the DNA TGTGCCAGCAGCGTAGATCTTAGCGGGAAAAACACAGATACGCAGTATTTT. Its protein is CASSVDLSGKNTDTQYF.

The chain has TRBV5-4 and TRBJ1-4; D unresolved. Germline V gene lookup returns CDR1 SGHNT and CDR2 YYREEE (reference sequence). CDR3 length: 13 amino acids. V lost 3 bases, J lost 6 bases, and 9 bases lay in between. CDR3 protein: CASSSPWDEKLFF. Written as DNA, the CDR3 is TGTGCCAGCAGCTCCCCGTGGGATGAAAAACTGTTTTTT. Full variable domain (rest looked up from reference TRBV5-4 and TRBJ1-4): ETGVTQSPTHLIKTRGQQVTLRCSSQSGHNTVSWYQQALGQGPQFIFQYYREEENGRGNFPPRFSGLQFPNYSSELNVNALELDDSALYLCASSSPWDEKLFFGSGTQLSVL.

This clone occurred a few times. V usage is TRBV10-1 and J usage is TRBJ1-1; TRBD1 is a possible D gene (5 bases). The V and J ends lost 3 bases and 8 bases respectively, with 10 bases between them. From germline, CDR1 is WNHNN and CDR2 SYGVQD (reference sequence). CDR3 length: 12 amino acids. The CDR3: CASSDPQGEAFF. The CDR3 DNA sequence: TGCGCCAGCAGTGACCCCCAGGGAGAAGCTTTCTTT.

A few counts support this clone. The chain couples TRBV27 to TRBJ2-1, with D possibly being TRBD1 (5 bases). Germline V lookup: CDR1 MNHEY, CDR2 SMNVEV (reference sequence). The CDR3 is made up of 14 amino acids. The germline V and J ends were trimmed by 5 bases and 6 bases, with 14 bases remaining between them. CDR3 in amino acids: CASSVRAFPNEQFF. The CDR3 DNA sequence: TGTGCCAGCAGTGTCAGGGCCTTTCCCAATGAGCAGTTCTTC.

Of note for this clone: The sample has other DNA sequences that encode this CDR3 too. The rearrangement links TRBV9 to TRBJ2-2, with D hard to call. Germline CDR1 is SGDLS and CDR2 is YYNGEE. The CDR3 is made up of 13 amino acids. Trimming left V 0 bases short and J 4 bases short, with 4 bases between. CDR3 nucleotide sequence: TGTGCCAGCAGCGTAGTGGTCACCGGGGAGCTGTTTTTT. Protein: CASSVVVTGELFF.

The chain carries TRBV5-6 and TRBJ1-1, with TRBD1 identical over 7 bases. The V segment lost 2 bases and the J segment 2 bases; nucleotides outside the gene matches: 6. The CDR3 contains 15 residues. Germline V gives CDR1 SGHDT, CDR2 YYEEEE. CDR3 residues: CASSFRDRPNTEAFF. In DNA form, the CDR3 reads TGTGCCAGCAGCTTCCGGGACAGACCAAACACTGAAGCTTTCTTT.

The CDR3 loop reads CASSTLAGSPEQFF. CDR3 bases: TGTGCCAGTAGTACTTTAGCGGGGTCCCCTGAGCAGTTCTTC. The V gene is TRBV19, the J gene TRBJ2-1, with 8 bases matching TRBD2. Germline V gene data show CDR1 as LNHDA and CDR2 as SQIVND (reference sequence). This CDR3 is built from 14 residues. Trimming took 4 bases from V and 9 from J; bases not matched to a gene: 8.

This clone was picked up a small number of times. J is TRBJ1-2 and V is TRBV20-1; D perhaps matches TRBD1 (5 bases). The CDR3 consists of 11 residues. Germline V gene sequence: CDR1 DFQATT, CDR2 SNEGSKA (reference sequence). The CDR3 region is CSGRLDYGYTF. In DNA, the CDR3 is TGCTCAGGGCGATTGGACTATGGCTACACCTTC.

The CDR3 is CASSVQGTGELFF. CDR3 in DNA: TGTGCCAGTAGTGTACAGGGAACCGGGGAGCTGTTTTTT. The V and J genes are TRBV19 and TRBJ2-2; TRBD1 might be the D (6 bases). CDR1 and CDR2 from the germline V gene are LNHDA and SQIVND (reference sequence). V lost 5 bases and J lost 5, with 9 bases in between. The CDR3 runs 13 residues.

The rearrangement uses TRBV19 and TRBJ1-5; 9 bases fit TRBD1. Germline CDR1 LNHDA, CDR2 SQIVND (reference sequence). The junction had 11 bases not matched to a gene; V was cut back by 5 bases and J by 6 bases. The CDR3 runs 16 residues. DNA of the CDR3: TGTGCCAGTAGTCTCGCGGACAGGGGTAGTTCTCAGCCCCAGCATTTT. Its protein is CASSLADRGSSQPQHF.

For the CDR3, the DNA is TGTGCCAGCAGGCAAGAGACCCAGTACTTC. As protein: CASRQETQYF. The chain links TRBV5-8 to TRBJ2-5, with D uncertain. The V end lost 5 bases, the J end lost 2 bases, and 1 base lay between the germline ends. Germline V lookup: CDR1 SGHTS, CDR2 YDEGEE. The CDR3 extends over 10 amino acids. Full variable domain (outside the CDR3, taken from reference TRBV5-8 and TRBJ2-5): EAGVTQSPTHLIKTRGQQATLRCSPISGHTSVYWYQQALGLGLQFLLWYDEGEERNRGNFPPRFSGRQFPNYSSELNVNALELEDSALYLCASRQETQYFGPGTRLLVL.

The V call is TRBV20-1, the J call TRBJ2-5, with D possibly TRBD2 on 5 matching bases. V shed 3 bases and J shed 5 bases, with 13 bases lying between them. Germline CDR1 and CDR2: DFQATT and SNEGSKA (reference sequence). The CDR3 is made up of 13 amino acids. CDR3 nucleotides: TGCAGTGCTAGTAGTACGGGGAAGGAGACCCAGTACTTC. Translated, it gives CSASSTGKETQYF.

This clone was detected only once. This sequence joins TRBV11-2 and TRBJ2-7; 10 nucleotides agree with TRBD1. With 5 bases clipped from V and 6 bases from J, the junction kept 10 bases outside the gene matches. This CDR3 contains 15 residues. Looked up from germline, CDR1 is SGHAT and CDR2 is FQNNGV. This CDR3 is CASSQVGQGFREQYF. The CDR3 DNA follows: TGTGCCAGCAGCCAAGTGGGACAGGGGTTTCGCGAGCAGTACTTC.

The V call is TRBV5-1, the J call TRBJ2-2; possibly TRBD1 or TRBD2 for D (5 bases each). The ends were cut back, 4 bases at V and 7 bases at J, with 20 bases in the middle. Looked up from germline, CDR1 is SGHRS and CDR2 is YFSETQ. CDR3 length: 16 residues. The CDR3 region has the DNA TGCGCCAGCAGCCGGAATCCCGGGGCATTTGACGGGGAGCTGTTTTTT. Its protein product is CASSRNPGAFDGELFF.

The V call is TRBV5-8, the J call TRBJ2-5, with D perhaps assigned TRBD1 or TRBD2 (5 bases each). This CDR3 contains 16 residues. The V end lost 2 bases, the J end lost 2 bases, and 16 bases lay between the germline ends. Germline V CDR1 and CDR2: SGHTS, YDEGEE. CDR3 residues: CASSFMGQGPQETQYF. As DNA, the CDR3 is TGTGCCAGCAGCTTTATGGGCCAGGGACCACAAGAGACCCAGTACTTC. Drawing the rest from reference TRBV5-8 and TRBJ2-5, the complete variable domain is EAGVTQSPTHLIKTRGQQATLRCSPISGHTSVYWYQQALGLGLQFLLWYDEGEERNRGNFPPRFSGRQFPNYSSELNVNALELEDSALYLCASSFMGQGPQETQYFGPGTRLLVL.

The chain uses TRBV7-8 and TRBJ2-3; 7 bases are shared with TRBD2. Per germline, CDR1 SGHVS and CDR2 FQNEAQ. V shed 5 bases and J 0 bases; nucleotides not matched to a gene: 8. This CDR3 is built from 16 residues. The CDR3 loop is CASSPPGLSSTDTQYF. The CDR3 bases are TGTGCCAGCAGCCCGCCGGGACTATCAAGCACAGATACGCAGTATTTT.

V and J are TRBV10-3 and TRBJ1-6, with TRBD1 identical over 7 bases. The CDR3 length is 15 residues. Germline V gene data show CDR1 as ENHRY and CDR2 as SYGVKD. V shed 7 bases, J shed 7 bases, and the junction held 10 bases outside the gene matches. The CDR3 bases are TGTGCCATCAAGAACGAGGACAGGCTCAATTCACCCCTCCACTTT. It encodes CAIKNEDRLNSPLHF.

V gene TRBV5-4 combines with J gene TRBJ1-3, with D unclear. Trimming left V 3 bases short and J 0 bases short, with 10 bases between. Germline assignment: CDR1 SGHNT and CDR2 YYREEE (reference sequence). CDR3 length: 15 residues. This chain's CDR3 is CASSSPKGSGNTIYF. CDR3 in DNA: TGTGCCAGCAGCTCCCCCAAGGGCTCTGGAAACACCATATATTTT.

V gene TRBV30 combines with J gene TRBJ2-2; 7 bases are a match to TRBD1. CDR1 is GTSNPN and CDR2 is SVGIG in the germline V gene (reference sequence). The junction had 7 bases not matched to a gene; V was cut back by 3 bases and J by 6 bases. CDR3 length equals 14 residues. The CDR3 sequence: CAWRKNRGAGELFF. The CDR3 nucleotides read TGTGCCTGGAGAAAGAACAGGGGAGCCGGGGAGCTGTTTTTT.

Comments on this clone: One end of the junction does not line up with germline, which may come from a read error. Other DNA variants within this sample encode the same CDR3. The chain joins TRBV7-7 to TRBJ2-2; 10 nucleotides line up with TRBD2. The CDR3 runs 16 residues. CDR1 and CDR2 from the germline V gene are SSHAT and FNYEAQ (reference sequence). The CDR3 nucleotides read TGTGCTAGCAGCAGCGGGGGGGCGCAGGACACCGGGGAGCTGTTTTTT. Protein product: CASSSGGAQDTGELFF.